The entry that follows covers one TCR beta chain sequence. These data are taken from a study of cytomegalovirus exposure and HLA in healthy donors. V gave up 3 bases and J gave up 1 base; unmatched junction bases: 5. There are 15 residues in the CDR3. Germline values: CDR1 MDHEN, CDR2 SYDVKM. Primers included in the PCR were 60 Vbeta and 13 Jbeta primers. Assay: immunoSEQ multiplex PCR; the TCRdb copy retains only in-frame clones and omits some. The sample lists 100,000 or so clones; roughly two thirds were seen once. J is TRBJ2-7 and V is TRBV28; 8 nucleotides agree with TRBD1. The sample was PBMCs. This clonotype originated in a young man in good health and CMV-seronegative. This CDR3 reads CASSFNRGNSYEQYF. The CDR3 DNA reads TGTGCCAGCAGTTTCAACAGGGGGAATTCCTACGAGCAGTACTTC.